This passage covers 26 T cell receptor beta chains from one sample sequenced in a study of shared clonotypes between healthy human individuals. The protocol was immunoSEQ multiplex PCR, while the TCRdb copy is restricted to in-frame clones and leaves out a portion. The sample lists roughly 600,000 clones, about 98% occurring once. Naive CD8 cells were CD45RO-negative, positively selected for CCR7, excluding terminally differentiated effector memory CD45RA+ cells. The sequenced sample consisted of naive CD8+ T cells sorted from blood. The origin of the receptors is a man under 40 in good health.

The chain joins TRBV9 to TRBJ2-1, with D hard to call. The CDR3 is 13 residues long. The V end lost 0 bases, the J end lost 10 bases, and 11 bases lay between the germline ends. Germline V CDR1 and CDR2: SGDLS, YYNGEE. The CDR3 here is CASSVGGQLEQFF. The CDR3 DNA follows: TGTGCCAGCAGCGTAGGAGGCCAGCTGGAGCAGTTCTTC. The full variable domain, in which reference TRBV9 and TRBJ2-1 provide the parts outside the CDR3, is DSGVTQTPKHLITATGQRVTLRCSPRSGDLSVYWYQQSLDQGLQFLIQYYNGEERAKGNILERFSAQQFPDLHSELNLSSLELGDSALYFCASSVGGQLEQFFGPGTRLTVL.

The chain joins TRBV14 to TRBJ2-7; maybe TRBD2 (6 bases). Trimming removed 1 base at V and 3 bases at J, with 13 bases between. This CDR3 region has 15 residues. Germline loops: CDR1 SGHDN, CDR2 FVKESK. CDR3 DNA: TGTGCCAGCAGCCAAGGGAGGGGTGGCTACTACGAGCAGTACTTC. It encodes CASSQGRGGYYEQYF.

The rearrangement links TRBV9 to TRBJ2-4, with 9 positions matching TRBD1. The germline gives CDR1 SGDLS, CDR2 YYNGEE. The CDR3 is 15 amino acids. J gave up 9 bases and V 3 bases, and 10 bases lay outside the gene matches. The DNA of the CDR3 is TGTGCCAGCAGCGGAACCGGGACAGGGCAAAGCATTCAGTACTTC. Its translation is CASSGTGTGQSIQYF.

A note on this clone: Other DNA sequences from this sample encode an identical CDR3 as well. The CDR3 region is CASSSSDRIYEQYF. The CDR3 DNA reads TGTGCCAGCAGCTCCTCGGACAGGATCTACGAGCAGTACTTC. The V gene is TRBV7-9, the J gene TRBJ2-7, with 7 positions matching TRBD1. Losses at the gene ends were 4 bases for V and 3 bases for J; bases not matched to a gene: 6. Germline V gene data show CDR1 as SEHNR and CDR2 as FQNEAQ (reference sequence). The CDR3 totals 14 residues.

This clone was seen a single time. The chain employs TRBV6-5 and TRBJ2-3; D might be TRBD2 (5 bases). Trimming took 11 bases from V and 2 from J, leaving 20 bases between them. Germline loops: CDR1 MNHEY, CDR2 SVGAGI. The CDR3 consists of 15 residues. The CDR3 nucleotides read TGTGCCCTCGGGATACCCAGCGGTCCCACAGATACGCAGTATTTT. The encoded protein is CALGIPSGPTDTQYF.

This sequence joins TRBV14 and TRBJ2-3, with 8 positions matching TRBD1. This CDR3 has 16 amino acids. Trimming cost V 2 bases and J 2 bases; bases outside gene matches: 6. Germline-derived CDR1 and CDR2 are SGHDN and FVKESK. CDR3 nucleotides: TGTGCCAGCAGCCAAATACCGGGACAGGACACAGATACGCAGTATTTT. Translated, it gives CASSQIPGQDTDTQYF. Drawing the rest from reference TRBV14 and TRBJ2-3, the complete variable domain is EAGVTQFPSHSVIEKGQTVTLRCDPISGHDNLYWYRRVMGKEIKFLLHFVKESKQDESGMPNNRFLAERTGGTYSTLKVQPAELEDSGVYFCASSQIPGQDTDTQYFGPGTRLTVL.

This clone was seen only once. The chain recombines TRBV7-9 with TRBJ2-1; possibly TRBD1 for D (5 bases). CDR3 length: 15 amino acids. Germline V CDR1 and CDR2: SEHNR, FQNEAQ (reference sequence). V dropped 5 bases and J dropped 4 bases, with 15 bases sitting between them. This CDR3 is CASSPTLDSYNEQFF. Here the CDR3 DNA reads TGTGCCAGCAGCCCGACCCTAGACAGTTACAATGAGCAGTTCTTC.

V is TRBV4-3 and J is TRBJ2-5; the D gene could be TRBD1 or TRBD2 (6 bases each). The CDR3 is 17 amino acids. CDR1 and CDR2 from the germline V gene are LGHNA and YSLEER. The V end lost 1 base, the J end lost 5 bases, and 20 bases lay between the germline ends. The CDR3 spells CASSQGPKEGVRETQYF. The CDR3 nucleotides are TGCGCCAGCAGCCAAGGGCCCAAGGAGGGGGTAAGGGAGACCCAGTACTTC.

The chain links TRBV5-6 to TRBJ2-7; no reliable D call. The V end lost 4 bases, the J end lost 4 bases, and 6 bases lay between the germline ends. This CDR3 has 11 amino acids. CDR1 is SGHDT and CDR2 is YYEEEE in the germline V gene. CDR3 DNA: TGTGCCAGCAGCACCACATACGAGCAGTACTTC. It specifies CASSTTYEQYF.

The genes are TRBV10-3 and TRBJ1-5; perhaps TRBD1 as D (6 bases). Trimming cost V 3 bases and J 11 bases, with 14 bases left between them. Germline V gene lookup returns CDR1 ENHRY and CDR2 SYGVKD. CDR3 length: 13 residues. CDR3 bases: TGTGCCATCAGTGAAGGGGGGCGATCAGCCCAGCATTTT. It is translated as CAISEGGRSAQHF.

J is TRBJ2-7 and V is TRBV7-9; D uncertain. The CDR3 sequence is 15 residues long. The germline CDR1 and CDR2 sequences are SEHNR and FQNEAQ (reference sequence). The germline V and J ends were trimmed by 5 bases and 6 bases, with 20 bases remaining between them. Here the CDR3 reads CASSPRVAGPSEQYF. CDR3 DNA sequence: TGTGCCAGCAGCCCGCGAGTGGCTGGACCCTCCGAGCAGTACTTC.

Points on this clone: A junction boundary mismatches the germline segment, possibly from a read error. This sequence joins TRBV28 and TRBJ2-3, with D hard to call. CDR1 MDHEN and CDR2 SYDVKM come from the germline V gene. This CDR3 has 11 amino acids. The DNA for the CDR3 is TGTGCTAGCAGAGACACAGATACGCAGTATTTT. Amino acids: CASRDTDTQYF.

This chain links TRBV13 with TRBJ2-7; 11 bases fit TRBD2. The germline CDR1 and CDR2 sequences are PRHDT and FYEKMQ (reference sequence). CDR3 size: 16 residues. J was trimmed by 6 bases and V by 5 bases; bases with no gene match: 12. The CDR3 reads CASSIQLAGERGEQYF. The CDR3 region has the DNA TGTGCCAGCAGCATCCAACTAGCGGGAGAACGCGGCGAGCAGTACTTC.

The chain uses TRBV28 and TRBJ2-7; D unclear. This CDR3 is 11 amino acids long. Germline lookup yields CDR1 MDHEN and CDR2 SYDVKM. V was shortened by 5 bases and J by 3 bases, with 5 bases between the two germline ends. In nucleotides, the CDR3 is TGTGCCAGCAGTGGGAACTACGAGCAGTACTTC. This encodes CASSGNYEQYF.

The V and J genes are TRBV19 and TRBJ2-7; TRBD2 aligns across 9 bases. The J segment lost 0 bases and the V segment lost 5 bases, leaving 8 bases of the junction unmatched. The CDR3 length is 16 residues. The germline CDR1 and CDR2 sequences are LNHDA and SQIVND (reference sequence). The CDR3 here is CASSSIWTSDSYEQYF. The CDR3 DNA is TGTGCCAGTAGTTCGATATGGACTAGCGACTCCTACGAGCAGTACTTC.

This chain uses TRBV7-3 with TRBJ2-3, with D possibly TRBD2 on 6 matching bases. CDR1 is SGHTA, CDR2 FQGTGA, per germline. The germline V and J ends were trimmed by 6 bases and 5 bases, with 12 bases remaining between them. This CDR3 is 13 amino acids long. CDR3 in DNA: TGTGCCAGCAGGCAGCGGGCCGAAGATACGCAGTATTTT. Its translation: CASRQRAEDTQYF. Supplemented by reference TRBV7-3 and TRBJ2-3, the full variable domain reads GAGVSQTPSNKVTEKGKYVELRCDPISGHTALYWYRQSLGQGPEFLIYFQGTGAADDSGLPNDRFFAVRPEGSVSTLKIQRTERGDSAVYLCASRQRAEDTQYFGPGTRLTVL.

In nucleotides, the CDR3 is TGCAGCGTTGAAGACAGGGGAATCTATGGCTACACCTTC. Translated: CSVEDRGIYGYTF. The rearrangement joins TRBV29-1 to TRBJ1-2; maybe TRBD1 (6 bases). The CDR3 is 13 residues long. Germline loops: CDR1 SQVTM, CDR2 ANQGSEA. The V end lost 0 bases, the J end lost 4 bases, and 9 bases lay between the germline ends.

The rearrangement uses TRBV14 and TRBJ2-7; 9 nucleotides match TRBD2. With V trimmed by 1 base and J by 2 bases, 6 bases remained unmatched. Germline values: CDR1 SGHDN, CDR2 FVKESK. This CDR3 contains 16 residues. CDR3 DNA: TGTGCCAGCAGCCAAGTTGGCGGGAGGGGAGCCTACGAGCAGTACTTC. Translation gives CASSQVGGRGAYEQYF. Based on the CDR3 plus reference TRBV14 and TRBJ2-7, the full variable domain is EAGVTQFPSHSVIEKGQTVTLRCDPISGHDNLYWYRRVMGKEIKFLLHFVKESKQDESGMPNNRFLAERTGGTYSTLKVQPAELEDSGVYFCASSQVGGRGAYEQYFGPGTRLTVT.

The chain couples TRBV19 to TRBJ2-7, with D hard to call. V was cut by 3 bases and J by 3 bases, with 9 bases left in between. Germline CDR1 is LNHDA and CDR2 is SQIVND (reference sequence). The CDR3 is made up of 13 amino acids. In nucleotides, the CDR3 is TGTGCCAGTAGTATTTTTAATGGCTACGAGCAGTACTTC. As protein: CASSIFNGYEQYF.

The V gene is TRBV7-9, the J gene TRBJ1-1, with TRBD1 matching over 10 bases. Per germline, CDR1 SEHNR and CDR2 FQNEAQ (reference sequence). After removal of 3 bases from V and 5 bases from J, the junction contained 6 bases not matched to a gene. This CDR3 region has 15 residues. The CDR3 DNA reads as TGTGCCAGCAGCTTCTGGGACAGGGGAAGAACTGAAGCTTTCTTT. Amino acids: CASSFWDRGRTEAFF.

This chain connects TRBV4-3 to TRBJ2-7, with TRBD2 identical over 10 bases. Germline CDR1 LGHNA, CDR2 YSLEER. The CDR3 is 14 residues long. The V segment lost 1 base and the J segment 6 bases; nucleotides outside the gene matches: 3. This CDR3 is CASSQVSGRAEQYF. The DNA for the CDR3 is TGCGCCAGCAGCCAAGTCAGCGGGAGGGCCGAGCAGTACTTC.

The chain couples TRBV7-9 to TRBJ1-1; TRBD1 might be the D (6 bases). This CDR3 is 14 amino acids long. V was pared by 10 bases and J by 0 bases, with 15 bases between. CDR1 and CDR2 (germline): SEHNR, FQNEAQ (reference sequence). CDR3 sequence: CATRNRDLNTEAFF. DNA of the CDR3: TGTGCCACCAGAAACAGGGATTTGAACACTGAAGCTTTCTTT.

The V and J genes are TRBV15 and TRBJ2-7; 9 bases agree with TRBD1. V shed 5 bases and J 3 bases; nucleotides not matched to a gene: 2. CDR1 is LNHNV, CDR2 YYDKDF, per germline (reference sequence). The CDR3 covers 13 residues. The CDR3 DNA is TGTGCCACCAGCCGGGACAGGGACTACGAGCAGTACTTC. This encodes CATSRDRDYEQYF.

V gene TRBV23-1 combines with J gene TRBJ2-2; D possibly corresponds to TRBD2 (5 bases). TRBV23-1 is flagged as an ORF with uncertain function. V lost 4 bases, J lost 0 bases, and 9 bases lay in between. The length of the CDR3 is 15 residues. The CDR3 DNA reads TGCGCCAGCAGTCGGAGCGGAGCGAACACCGGGGAGCTGTTTTTT. It translates to CASSRSGANTGELFF.

The CDR3 nucleotides read TGTGCCAGCAGTGAGGACGGACTAATTATCTCAGGGACTGAAGCTTTCTTT. Translated: CASSEDGLIISGTEAFF. The chain uses TRBV6-1 and TRBJ1-1; maybe TRBD1 (5 bases). The germline V gene encodes CDR1 MNHNS and CDR2 SASEGT. V gave up 3 bases and J gave up 5 bases, with 22 bases separating them. The CDR3 is made up of 17 amino acids.

The V and J genes are TRBV10-3 and TRBJ2-1; 7 positions match TRBD2. CDR1 and CDR2 (germline): ENHRY, SYGVKD. The ends lost 2 bases at V and 6 bases at J; junction bases unmatched: 7. CDR3 size: 15 residues. The CDR3 loop is CAISEERGKVNEQFF. The CDR3 DNA follows: TGTGCCATCAGTGAGGAGCGGGGAAAGGTCAATGAGCAGTTCTTC.